This TCR beta chain emerged from a study of vaccination and CD4 T cells after COVID-19. Stated treatment: roughly 10-day PBMC culture with coronavirus spike peptide pools or control peptides (ViraFEST assay). Regarding this clonotype: Its antigen is unidentified.

Trimming left V 3 bases short and J 4 bases short, with 14 bases between. Per germline, CDR1 SEHNR and CDR2 FQNEAQ (reference sequence). The CDR3 runs to 15 residues. The Oncomine TCR Beta short-read assay was applied to DNA of cultured CD4+ T cells. Cultured CD4+ T cells yielded the extracted genomic DNA. MiXCR, applied by TCRdb to the PCR reads, yields one record per CDR3 protein. In the table there are some 6,600 distinct CDR3 sequences, less than 30% of which are singletons. The specimen was CD4+ T cells from blood, cultured in vitro, collected after SARS-CoV-2 vaccination. V gene TRBV7-9 combines with J gene TRBJ2-3; D perhaps matches TRBD1 (5 bases). The clonotype comes from a human donor who had recovered from COVID-19. The CDR3 protein is CASSFLKMTADTQYF. CDR3 in DNA: TGTGCCAGCAGCTTCCTCAAGATGACAGCAGATACGCAGTATTTT.